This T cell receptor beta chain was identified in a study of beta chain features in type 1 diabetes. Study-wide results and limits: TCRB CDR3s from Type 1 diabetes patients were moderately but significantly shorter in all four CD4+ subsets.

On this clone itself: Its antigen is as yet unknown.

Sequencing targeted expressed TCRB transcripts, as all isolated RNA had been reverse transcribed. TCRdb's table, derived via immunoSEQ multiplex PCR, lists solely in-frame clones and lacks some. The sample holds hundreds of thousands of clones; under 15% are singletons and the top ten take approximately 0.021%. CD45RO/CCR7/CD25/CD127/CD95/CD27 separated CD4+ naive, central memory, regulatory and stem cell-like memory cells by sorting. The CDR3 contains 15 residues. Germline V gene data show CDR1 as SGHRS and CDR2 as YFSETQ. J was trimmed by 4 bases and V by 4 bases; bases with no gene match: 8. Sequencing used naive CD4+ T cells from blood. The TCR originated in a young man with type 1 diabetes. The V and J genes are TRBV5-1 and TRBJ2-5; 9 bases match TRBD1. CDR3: CASSPGTGPGETQYF. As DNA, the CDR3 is TGCGCCAGCAGCCCCGGGACAGGGCCCGGAGAGACCCAGTACTTC.